This T cell receptor (beta chain) was identified in a study of response to subunit inactivated influenza vaccine. This clonotype was counted ten times or more. Its antigen is as yet unknown. In TCRdb, the RT-PCR reads were re-called with MiXCR into one record per CDR3 protein. Of about 530,000 distinct CDR3 sequences detected, about 12% appear once; the ten largest clones hold about 9.4%. Germline V CDR1 and CDR2: SGHTA, FQGNSA. CDR3 length equals 14 residues. Between the trimmed V and J ends, which lost 5 bases and 1 base, there was a span of 11 bases. General study points: A suggestion made by the authors is that each seasonal influenza vaccination recruits few new T cells.

V and J are TRBV7-2 and TRBJ1-1; D gene ambiguous. Material: PBMCs from blood, obtained on the day of vaccination. The clonotype originates from a man aged 50-60 years who received an inactivated influenza vaccine. Here the CDR3 reads CASSPLNSNTEAFF. The DNA for the CDR3 is TGTGCCAGCAGCCCACTTAACTCGAACACTGAAGCTTTCTTT.